This T cell receptor beta chain was recorded in a study of pediatric ulcerative colitis. Notes on the study in general: No controls had the two rectal clonotypes shared by ulcerative colitis patients. Repertoires came from total lymphocyte DNA, not specific subsets.

Concerning this clone itself: Antigen specificity is unknown.

The CDR3 is made up of 18 amino acids. V lost 2 bases to trimming and J lost 2 bases; unmatched junction nucleotides: 12. The germline CDR1 and CDR2 sequences are SGHVS and FNYEAQ. The assay was immunoSEQ multiplex PCR, and TCRdb's table has in-frame clones only and misses some. The sample lists approximately 60,000 clones; about 90% were seen once. The clonotype was recovered from a boy aged 10-17 years with severe ulcerative colitis. This rearrangement joins TRBV7-6 to TRBJ2-7; 10 nucleotides line up with TRBD2. Sequencing was carried out using blood. The CDR3 region is CASSLYRSSGSSAYEQYF. The CDR3 coding sequence is TGTGCCAGCAGCTTATACCGCTCTAGCGGGAGTAGCGCCTACGAGCAGTACTTC. The full variable domain, rest sourced from reference TRBV7-6 and TRBJ2-7, is GAGVSQSPRYKVTKRGQDVALRCDPISGHVSLYWYRQALGQGPEFLTYFNYEAQQDKSGLPNDRFSAERPEGSISTLTIQRTEQRDSAMYRCASSLYRSSGSSAYEQYFGPGTRLTVT.